This T cell receptor (beta chain) was documented in a study of OX40 agonist ivuxolimab in advanced cancers. About the study: Partial responses were achieved by three patients: one hepatocellular carcinoma, two cutaneous melanoma. Findings and caveats of the study: Expanded clones were, on average, more numerous in CD8+ T cells than in CD4+. Circulating CD4+ and CD8+ T cells showed clonal expansion by week 6 at 0.1 to 3.0 mg/kg.

Sequencing was performed with immunoSEQ multiplex PCR; in TCRdb, only in-frame clones are kept and a portion is missing. The sample contains about 89,000 clones, more than 85% of which appear only once. Note on this clone: Its antigen is still unknown.

This CDR3 has 13 residues. Germline-derived CDR1 and CDR2 are SGHTA and FQGTGA. Trimming took off 5 bases at V and 2 bases at J, with 8 bases between the two ends. The sample was CD4+ or CD8+ T cells sorted from blood, taken in a trial of the OX40 agonist ivuxolimab. The TCR comes from an adult with an advanced solid tumor such as melanoma, head and neck, liver or kidney cancer. V gene TRBV7-3 combines with J gene TRBJ2-3; D gene uncertain. The CDR3 DNA reads as TGTGCCAGCAGCCCAGAGTCCACAGATACGCAGTATTTT. Its protein is CASSPESTDTQYF.